This TCR beta chain is from a study of cytomegalovirus exposure and HLA in healthy donors. The study ran its PCR with 60 Vbeta and 13 Jbeta primers. Sequenced by immunoSEQ multiplex PCR; TCRdb stores in-frame clones only, minus some. The sample has about 110,000 clones, roughly 70% seen once. Details on this clone: Antigen: not known.

The V gene lost 3 bases and the J gene lost 5 bases, with 10 bases spanning the gap. Germline lookup yields CDR1 LNHDA and CDR2 SQIVND (reference sequence). The CDR3 is 13 amino acids. Findings and caveats of the study: Analysis performed later showed TCR beta chains linked to HLA being more clonally expanded than equally common others. As was reported, the classifier diagnosed cytomegalovirus status with high specificity and sensitivity.

The V call is TRBV19, the J call TRBJ1-1, with D tentatively TRBD1 (5 bases). This receptor was identified in a male donor in good health and CMV-seropositive. Sequenced input: PBMCs. The CDR3 reads CASSIQGGTEAFF. The DNA for the CDR3 is TGTGCCAGTAGTATTCAGGGAGGGACTGAAGCTTTCTTT.